The clone carrying this TCR beta chain was counted many times. Its specificity is unknown. The germline V gene encodes CDR1 SGHTA and CDR2 FQGNSA. The V end was cut by 2 bases, the J end by 12 bases, with 5 bases between. The CDR3 runs to 11 residues. The sample belongs to a study of metastatic and nonmetastatic thyroid tumors. Across the whole study: Malignant and benign thyroid patients had repertoires compared in peripheral blood and tumor or nodule tissue.

Patients underwent thyroid surgery, and none had received any treatment before it. Per the authors' pipeline: A distant-metastasis classifier for papillary thyroid cancer was built using CDR3 differences across clinicopathological groups. TCRdb re-clonotyped the PCR reads via MiXCR. What appears here as the V and J calls and clone size reflects TCRdb's work, not the paper's. The sample has over 25,000 clones, over 15% seen once. Notes on the study in general: Reported TCR beta diversity, measured in blood and tumor, was significantly higher for malignant thyroid tumors than for benign nodules.

The clonotype originates from a female donor with papillary thyroid cancer or a benign thyroid nodule (not recorded which). Some clones in this sample may be carry-over from other donors' samples. The chain uses TRBV7-2 and TRBJ1-6, with D unresolved. Sequencing was performed on blood. This chain's CDR3 is CASSLKGPLHF. The DNA for the CDR3 is TGTGCCAGCAGCTTAAAGGGACCCCTCCACTTT. The whole variable domain, filled in from reference TRBV7-2 and TRBJ1-6, reads GAGVSQSPSNKVTEKGKDVELRCDPISGHTALYWYRQSLGQGLEFLIYFQGNSAPDKSGLPSDRFSAERTGGSVSTLTIQRTQQEDSAVYLCASSLKGPLHFGNGTRLTVT.